Sequencing of this T cell receptor (beta chain) was carried out in a study of blood T cell repertoires in COVID-19. Study-level background: Sources were T cells, B-cell-depleted T cells, or PBMCs; the material itself was cDNA or gDNA.

This clone has a handful of counts. The study recruited people aged about 18 to 95 years across some 23 US areas. Cohorts were determined from participant-reported clinical history. Each recovered donor of Cohort 3 presented with two negative PCRs, clearance, or symptom resolution. Sequencing used immunoSEQ multiplex PCR; TCRdb keeps in-frame clones, though not all of them. The table has 150,000 to 200,000 clones, approximately 87% seen once. Trimming took 0 bases from V and 4 from J, leaving 9 bases between them. CDR3 length: 14 residues. Per germline, CDR1 MGHRA and CDR2 YSYEKL. The receptor's source is a woman aged 50 to 60 who had recovered from COVID-19. The sample consisted of PBMCs or T cells enriched from blood (not recorded which). V and J are TRBV4-1 and TRBJ2-5; D is uncertain. The CDR3 DNA is TGCGCCAGCAGCCAAGATCGGGTGGGAGAGACCCAGTACTTC. Translation gives CASSQDRVGETQYF.